This passage covers 28 T cell receptor beta chains from one sample sequenced in a study of glioma-infiltrating T cells after dendritic cell vaccination. Assay: immunoSEQ multiplex PCR; the TCRdb copy retains only in-frame clones and omits some. The repertoire holds 71,000 or so clones, with 80% to 85% as singletons. The specimen comprised blood, sampled before dendritic cell vaccination. The receptors shown here come from a human donor with glioblastoma.

CDR3 amino acids: CASSGRGDEQFF. The CDR3 nucleotides are TGTGCCAGCAGTGGGCGGGGTGATGAGCAGTTCTTC. The chain links TRBV6-5 to TRBJ2-1, with D possibly being TRBD2 (6 bases). CDR3 size: 12 residues. CDR1 is MNHEY, CDR2 SVGAGI, per germline. V dropped 5 bases and J dropped 8 bases, with 10 bases sitting between them.

This clone was observed a few times. The gene calls are TRBV7-9 and TRBJ2-1, with D perhaps TRBD1 (7 bases). V dropped 5 bases and J dropped 2 bases, with 16 bases sitting between them. This CDR3 is built from 16 residues. The V gene's germline CDR1 is SEHNR and CDR2 FQNEAQ (reference sequence). CDR3 DNA: TGTGCCAGCAGCGCAAGAGACAGGGAGGCCTACAATGAGCAGTTCTTC. Protein: CASSARDREAYNEQFF.

The genes are TRBV9 and TRBJ2-1, with D perhaps TRBD2 (7 bases). CDR1 is SGDLS and CDR2 is YYNGEE in the germline V gene. Trimming stripped 0 bases from V and 2 bases from J, with 9 bases between. The CDR3 runs to 15 residues. CDR3 nucleotide sequence: TGTGCCAGCAGCGTAGGAGGGGGGGCCTACAATGAGCAGTTCTTC. It is translated as CASSVGGGAYNEQFF.

The count of this clone is one. The rearrangement joins TRBV7-2 to TRBJ2-7; a possible D gene is TRBD2 (7 bases). There are 15 residues in the CDR3. Germline CDR1 SGHTA, CDR2 FQGNSA. V gave up 5 bases and J gave up 2 bases, with 16 bases separating them. The CDR3 sequence: CASSRGGGNPYEQYF. Here the CDR3 DNA reads TGTGCCAGCAGCCGAGGGGGGGGGAACCCCTACGAGCAGTACTTC.

The chain uses TRBV11-3 and TRBJ2-2; possibly TRBD2 for D (6 bases). CDR1 is SGHNT and CDR2 is YENEEA in the germline V gene. The CDR3 has 15 amino acids. The germline V and J ends were trimmed by 0 bases and 6 bases, with 11 bases remaining between them. The CDR3 DNA sequence: TGTGCCAGCAGCTTAGAAGGCGGGGCTTCCGGGGAGCTGTTTTTT. Translation: CASSLEGGASGELFF.

V and J are TRBV9 and TRBJ1-2, with 7 bases matching TRBD1. CDR3 length: 15 residues. CDR1 and CDR2 (germline): SGDLS, YYNGEE. V dropped 4 bases and J dropped 0; count of bases not matched to a gene: 6. The CDR3 region has the DNA TGTGCCAGCAGCCCCGGGACAGTTCCTAACTATGGCTACACCTTC. Amino acids: CASSPGTVPNYGYTF.

The gene calls are TRBV4-3 and TRBJ1-1; 7 bases are a match to TRBD1. The V gene end was trimmed by 1 base and the J gene end by 5 bases; junction bases not matched to a gene: 4. The CDR3 has 14 amino acids. Germline V gene sequence: CDR1 LGHNA, CDR2 YSLEER. The CDR3 spells CASSQGRGRTEAFF. As DNA, the CDR3 is TGCGCCAGCAGCCAAGGCAGGGGGAGAACTGAAGCTTTCTTT.

The chain recombines TRBV29-1 with TRBJ1-1; a weak D match, TRBD1 (6 bases). Germline CDR1 SQVTM, CDR2 ANQGSEA. The CDR3 contains 16 residues. Trimming cost V 0 bases and J 8 bases, with 22 bases left between them. Here the CDR3 DNA reads TGCAGCGTTGAAGATACCGCAGGGGCCTCCCGTTTGGAAGCTTTCTTT. This translates into CSVEDTAGASRLEAFF.

The rearrangement joins TRBV5-1 to TRBJ2-3, with D uncertain. CDR3 length: 15 residues. The V end was cut by 3 bases, the J end by 0 bases, with 11 bases between. CDR1 is SGHRS, CDR2 YFSETQ, per germline. The DNA for the CDR3 is TGCGCCAGCAGCTCATCAGGTACTAGCACAGATACGCAGTATTTT. Its protein is CASSSSGTSTDTQYF.

Many counts were recorded for this clone. This chain links TRBV27 with TRBJ2-7; 9 bases line up with TRBD2. The germline CDR1 and CDR2 sequences are MNHEY and SMNVEV (reference sequence). The ends lost 6 bases at V and 6 bases at J; junction bases unmatched: 9. This CDR3 spans 14 amino acids. The CDR3 is CASRASGGLGEQYF. In nucleotides, the CDR3 is TGTGCCAGCAGGGCCAGCGGGGGGCTGGGCGAGCAGTACTTC.

V gene TRBV30 combines with J gene TRBJ2-1; possible D gene TRBD2, 5 bases. Germline CDR1 reads GTSNPN; CDR2 reads SVGIG (reference sequence). The CDR3 has 18 residues. V was cut by 2 bases and J by 1 base, with 21 bases left in between. CDR3 coding DNA: TGTGCCTGGAGTCCATGGGAAGGGAAAGCGGCTTCCTACAATGAGCAGTTCTTC. As protein: CAWSPWEGKAASYNEQFF.

This chain's CDR3 is CASSNRGTSGNTIYF. The CDR3 region has the DNA TGTGCCAGCAGCAACCGGGGGACCTCTGGAAACACCATATATTTT. The rearrangement uses TRBV6-5 and TRBJ1-3, with D tentatively TRBD1 (5 bases). The CDR3 length is 15 residues. Germline CDR1 and CDR2: MNHEY and SVGAGI. V was cut by 6 bases and J by 0 bases, with 12 bases left in between.

This clone was observed a single time. This sequence joins TRBV19 and TRBJ1-1; 7 bases are shared with TRBD1. Germline lookup yields CDR1 LNHDA and CDR2 SQIVND (reference sequence). This CDR3 is 13 amino acids long. The ends lost 6 bases at V and 3 bases at J; junction bases unmatched: 4. DNA for the CDR3: TGTGCCAGTAGGAAGGGACAGTACACTGAAGCTTTCTTT. It codes for CASRKGQYTEAFF.

The V and J genes are TRBV9 and TRBJ1-5, with D possibly matching TRBD1 (5 bases). Trimming cost V 0 bases and J 7 bases, with 8 bases left between them. CDR1 is SGDLS, CDR2 YYNGEE, per germline. This CDR3 has 13 residues. The CDR3 protein is CASSVEGMQPQHF. In DNA form, the CDR3 reads TGTGCCAGCAGCGTAGAGGGGATGCAGCCCCAGCATTTT.

The genes are TRBV12-5 and TRBJ1-5; possible D gene TRBD1, 5 bases. The CDR3 covers 18 residues. The ends were cut back, 2 bases at V and 1 base at J, with 18 bases in the middle. Per germline, CDR1 LGHNT and CDR2 FRNRAP. This chain's CDR3 is CASGLIQKTVQSNQPQHF. The CDR3 region has the DNA TGTGCTAGTGGTTTGATTCAGAAGACAGTCCAAAGCAATCAGCCCCAGCATTTT. The whole variable domain, remainder taken from reference TRBV12-5 and TRBJ1-5, is DARVTQTPRHKVTEMGQEVTMRCQPILGHNTVFWYRQTMMQGLELLAYFRNRAPLDDSGMPKDRFSAEMPDATLATLKIQPSEPRDSAVYFCASGLIQKTVQSNQPQHFGDGTRLSIL.

The chain employs TRBV29-1 and TRBJ1-1; D not resolved. Germline V gene lookup returns CDR1 SQVTM and CDR2 ANQGSEA. Trimming pared 4 bases from V and 11 bases from J, leaving 11 bases between. The CDR3 runs to 10 residues. CDR3 protein: CSVGDTGAFF. The CDR3 region has the DNA TGCAGCGTTGGGGATACGGGGGCTTTCTTT.

The rearrangement links TRBV14 to TRBJ2-5; 8 bases align to TRBD1. The trim removed 6 bases at V and 1 base at J, leaving 7 bases unmatched. Germline CDR1 is SGHDN and CDR2 is FVKESK. CDR3 length equals 15 residues. In nucleotides, the CDR3 is TGTGCCAGCAGTAGCCAGGGGGCAGGCCAAGAGACCCAGTACTTC. Encoded protein: CASSSQGAGQETQYF.

This clone was seen once. This sequence joins TRBV2 and TRBJ1-2, with D possibly matching TRBD1 (6 bases). The CDR3 contains 15 residues. With 6 bases removed from V and 1 base from J, the gap between germline ends came to 15 bases. Germline V gene data show CDR1 as SNHLY and CDR2 as FYNNEI. This CDR3 is CASSATGILNYGYTF. CDR3 in DNA: TGTGCCAGCAGCGCTACAGGGATCCTTAACTATGGCTACACCTTC. Filled out from reference TRBV2 and TRBJ1-2, the complete variable domain reads EPEVTQTPSHQVTQMGQEVILRCVPISNHLYFYWYRQILGQKVEFLVSFYNNEISEKSEIFDDQFSVERPDGSNFTLKIRSTKLEDSAMYFCASSATGILNYGYTFGSGTRLTVV.

The rearrangement links TRBV6-5 to TRBJ1-2; 9 nucleotides align to TRBD1. In germline, CDR1 is MNHEY, CDR2 SVGAGI. This CDR3 is built from 14 residues. The V gene end was trimmed by 2 bases and the J gene end by 9 bases; junction bases not matched to a gene: 7. The chain's CDR3 is CASSYLDRGTRYTF. In nucleotides, the CDR3 is TGTGCCAGCAGTTACCTGGACAGGGGAACGCGCTACACCTTC.

The chain recombines TRBV14 with TRBJ1-2, with D possibly matching TRBD1 (6 bases). Trimming removed 0 bases from V and 4 bases from J, with 15 bases in between. Per the germline V gene, CDR1 is SGHDN and CDR2 is FVKESK. The CDR3 runs to 16 residues. CDR3 nucleotides: TGTGCCAGCAGCCAAGATGGCAGGGGCCGCCTCTATGGCTACACCTTC. It is translated as CASSQDGRGRLYGYTF.

The V call is TRBV10-3, the J call TRBJ2-7; tentative D call: TRBD2 (5 bases). Germline CDR1 ENHRY, CDR2 SYGVKD. The CDR3 totals 15 residues. Trimming took off 8 bases at V and 7 bases at J, with 24 bases between the two ends. Written as DNA, the CDR3 is TGTGCCATCGGGATCGAAGGACGGGGAACGAGGGAGCAGTACTTC. It codes for CAIGIEGRGTREQYF.

A single count supports this clone. The V call is TRBV29-1, the J call TRBJ1-5; D gene uncertain. Trimming pared 7 bases from V and 2 bases from J, leaving 12 bases between. The CDR3 totals 13 residues. From germline, CDR1 is SQVTM and CDR2 ANQGSEA. The CDR3 nucleotides are TGCAGCGCACTCGGGGAGGGCAATCAGCCCCAGCATTTT. This sequence encodes CSALGEGNQPQHF.

The CDR3 DNA follows: TGTGCCAGCAGCCAATCGTTGGAGGGAAATGGCTACACCTTC. Protein: CASSQSLEGNGYTF. The chain couples TRBV16 to TRBJ1-2; D is ambiguous. V lost 0 bases, J lost 6 bases, and 11 bases lay in between. Germline lookup yields CDR1 KGHSY and CDR2 FQNENV. The length of the CDR3 is 14 residues.

This clone was found a few times. The V call is TRBV19, the J call TRBJ1-5; maybe TRBD1 (6 bases). V was pared by 6 bases and J by 2 bases, with 17 bases between. This CDR3 contains 16 residues. Per germline, CDR1 LNHDA and CDR2 SQIVND (reference sequence). CDR3 bases: TGTGCCAGTAGCAGATCCCCGGACAGACGCAATCAGCCCCAGCATTTT. Translated: CASSRSPDRRNQPQHF.

The chain employs TRBV19 and TRBJ2-7; weak D call: TRBD1 (6 bases). CDR1 and CDR2 (germline): LNHDA, SQIVND (reference sequence). The V end lost 3 bases, the J end lost 3 bases, and 15 bases lay between the germline ends. The CDR3 contains 15 residues. The CDR3: CASSMGAAVGYEQYF. CDR3 DNA sequence: TGTGCCAGTAGTATGGGGGCAGCCGTGGGCTACGAGCAGTACTTC.

V gene TRBV2 combines with J gene TRBJ1-6; 8 positions agree with TRBD1. V trimming: 6 bases; J trimming: 8 bases; junction bases outside the gene matches: 6. The CDR3 contains 14 residues. Looked up from germline, CDR1 is SNHLY and CDR2 is FYNNEI. The CDR3 sequence: CASSPGTGDSPLHF. CDR3 coding DNA: TGTGCCAGCAGCCCGGGGACAGGAGATTCACCCCTCCACTTT.

This clone turned up a few times. This sequence joins TRBV19 and TRBJ2-3, with 8 bases fitting TRBD2. Germline V gives CDR1 LNHDA, CDR2 SQIVND (reference sequence). The length of the CDR3 is 16 residues. The ends lost 0 bases at V and 4 bases at J; junction bases unmatched: 6. The CDR3 protein is CASSIDASGGSDTQYF. The CDR3 coding sequence is TGTGCCAGTAGTATAGATGCGAGCGGGGGTTCAGATACGCAGTATTTT.

This clone occurred once. J is TRBJ2-1 and V is TRBV4-2; TRBD1 might be the D (5 bases). The CDR3 covers 14 residues. CDR1 is LGHNA, CDR2 YNFKEQ, per germline. With 2 bases removed from V and 4 bases from J, the gap between germline ends came to 9 bases. CDR3 bases: TGTGCCAGCAGCCAACAGGGCGAGTACAATGAGCAGTTCTTC. Its protein is CASSQQGEYNEQFF.